The clone carrying this T cell receptor (beta chain) was seen more than once but under ten times. Its specificity is not known. Germline CDR1 is MNHEY and CDR2 is SMNVEV (reference sequence). Trimming took off 1 base at V and 6 bases at J, with 22 bases between the two ends. The CDR3 spans 18 residues. Brentuximab vedotin exposure varied, and every patient relapsed after autologous stem cell transplantation. This entry belongs to a study of PD-1 blockade in classical Hodgkin lymphoma. Data came from immunoSEQ multiplex PCR; TCRdb stores just in-frame clones and leaves some out. Among 30,000 to 40,000 clones listed, around 80% were seen once. Findings of the study overall: Before treatment, complete responders showed about the same diversity as newly diagnosed patients. CD4+ TCR diversity, unlike CD8+, climbed significantly by C4D1.

Sample: peripheral blood mononuclear cells (PBMCs), taken at baseline. V gene TRBV27 combines with J gene TRBJ1-5; D may be TRBD1 (6 bases). The receptor was derived from a human donor with classical Hodgkin lymphoma. CDR3 nucleotides: TGTGCCAGCAGTTTATATGGGTGGGGGGGGCCAAGCGCTCAGCCCCAGCATTTT. Residues: CASSLYGWGGPSAQPQHF.